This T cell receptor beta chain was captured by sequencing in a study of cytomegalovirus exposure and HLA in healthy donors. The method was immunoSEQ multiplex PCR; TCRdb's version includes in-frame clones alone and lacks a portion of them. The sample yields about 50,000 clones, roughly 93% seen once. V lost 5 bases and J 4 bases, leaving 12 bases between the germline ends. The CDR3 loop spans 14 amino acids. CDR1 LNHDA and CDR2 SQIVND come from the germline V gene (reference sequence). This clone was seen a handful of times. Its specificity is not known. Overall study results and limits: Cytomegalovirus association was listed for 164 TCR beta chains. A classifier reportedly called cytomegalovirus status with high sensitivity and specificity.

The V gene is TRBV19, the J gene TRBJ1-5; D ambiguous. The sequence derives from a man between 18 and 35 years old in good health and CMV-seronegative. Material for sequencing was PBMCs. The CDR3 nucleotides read TGTGCCAGTAGTGATCGCCGAGGGAATCAGCCCCAGCATTTT. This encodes CASSDRRGNQPQHF.